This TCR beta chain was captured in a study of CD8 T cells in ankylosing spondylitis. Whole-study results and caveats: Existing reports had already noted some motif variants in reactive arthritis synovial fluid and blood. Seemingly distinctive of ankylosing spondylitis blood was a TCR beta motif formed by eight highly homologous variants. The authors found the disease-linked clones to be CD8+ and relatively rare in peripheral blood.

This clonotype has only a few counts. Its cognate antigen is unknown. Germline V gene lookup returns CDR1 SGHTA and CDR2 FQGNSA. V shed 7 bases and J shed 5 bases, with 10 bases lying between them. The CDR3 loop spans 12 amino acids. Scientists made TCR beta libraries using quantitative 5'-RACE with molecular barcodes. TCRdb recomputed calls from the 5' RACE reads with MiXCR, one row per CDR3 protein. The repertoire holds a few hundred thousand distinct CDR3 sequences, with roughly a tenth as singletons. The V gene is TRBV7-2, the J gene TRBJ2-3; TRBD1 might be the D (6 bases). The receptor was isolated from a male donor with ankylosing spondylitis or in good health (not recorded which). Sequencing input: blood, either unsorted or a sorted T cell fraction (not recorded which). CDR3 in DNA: TGTGCCAGCACCCTAGGGGGAGATACGCAGTATTTT. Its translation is CASTLGGDTQYF.